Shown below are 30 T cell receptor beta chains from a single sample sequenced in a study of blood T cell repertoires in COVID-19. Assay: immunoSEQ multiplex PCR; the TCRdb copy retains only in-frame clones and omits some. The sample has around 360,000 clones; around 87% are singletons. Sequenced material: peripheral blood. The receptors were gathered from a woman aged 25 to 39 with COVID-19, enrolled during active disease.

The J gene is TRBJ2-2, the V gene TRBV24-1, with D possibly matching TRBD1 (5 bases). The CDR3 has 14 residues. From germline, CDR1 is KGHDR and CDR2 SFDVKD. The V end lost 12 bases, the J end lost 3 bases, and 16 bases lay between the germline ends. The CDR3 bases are TGTGCCGTGGATGGGGCCGGTGACACCGGGGAGCTGTTTTTT. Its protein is CAVDGAGDTGELFF.

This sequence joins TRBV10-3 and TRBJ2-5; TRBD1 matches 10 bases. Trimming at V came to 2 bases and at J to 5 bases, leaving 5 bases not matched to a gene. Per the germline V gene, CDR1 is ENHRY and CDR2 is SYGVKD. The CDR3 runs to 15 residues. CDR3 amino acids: CAISELRTGGETQYF. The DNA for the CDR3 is TGTGCCATCAGTGAGCTGAGGACAGGGGGGGAGACCCAGTACTTC.

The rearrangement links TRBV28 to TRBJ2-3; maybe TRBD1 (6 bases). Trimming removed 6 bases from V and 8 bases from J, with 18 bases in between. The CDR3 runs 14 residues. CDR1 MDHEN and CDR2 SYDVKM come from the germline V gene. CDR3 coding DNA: TGTGCCAGCAGGTTTGTCGGGGACACACCTACGCAGTATTTT. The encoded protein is CASRFVGDTPTQYF.

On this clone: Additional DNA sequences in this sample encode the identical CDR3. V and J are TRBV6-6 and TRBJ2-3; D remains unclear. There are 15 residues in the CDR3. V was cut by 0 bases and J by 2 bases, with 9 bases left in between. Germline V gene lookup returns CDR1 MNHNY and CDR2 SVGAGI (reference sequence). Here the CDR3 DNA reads TGTGCCAGCAGTTACTCCGGCGCGGCCACAGATACGCAGTATTTT. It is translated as CASSYSGAATDTQYF.

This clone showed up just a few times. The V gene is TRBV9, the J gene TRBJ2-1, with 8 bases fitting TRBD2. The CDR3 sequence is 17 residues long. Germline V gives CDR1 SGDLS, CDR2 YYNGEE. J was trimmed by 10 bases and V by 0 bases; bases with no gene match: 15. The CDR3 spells CASSVGGSGGRSGEQFF. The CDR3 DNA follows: TGTGCCAGCAGCGTAGGGGGATCGGGCGGGAGGTCGGGAGAGCAGTTCTTC.

CDR3 protein: CASSSKSPIGYGYTF. CDR3 bases: TGTGCCAGCAGCTCCAAATCACCCATCGGCTATGGCTACACCTTC. The chain links TRBV7-9 to TRBJ1-2; unclear D gene. There are 15 residues in the CDR3. The V end was cut by 4 bases, the J end by 4 bases, with 16 bases between. Germline CDR1 is SEHNR and CDR2 is FQNEAQ (reference sequence).

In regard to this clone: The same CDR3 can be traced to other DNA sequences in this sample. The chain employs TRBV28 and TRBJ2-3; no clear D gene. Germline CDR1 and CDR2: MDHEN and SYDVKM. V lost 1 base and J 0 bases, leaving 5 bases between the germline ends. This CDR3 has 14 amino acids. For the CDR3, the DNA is TGTGCCAGCAGTTTATCCGGGAGCACAGATACGCAGTATTTT. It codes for CASSLSGSTDTQYF.

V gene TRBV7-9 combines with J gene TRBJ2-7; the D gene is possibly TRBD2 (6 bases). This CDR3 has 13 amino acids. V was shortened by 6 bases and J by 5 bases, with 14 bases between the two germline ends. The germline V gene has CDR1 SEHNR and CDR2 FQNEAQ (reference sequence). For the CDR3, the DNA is TGTGCCAGCAGATCCTCGGGGGACCACGAGCAGTACTTC. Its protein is CASRSSGDHEQYF.

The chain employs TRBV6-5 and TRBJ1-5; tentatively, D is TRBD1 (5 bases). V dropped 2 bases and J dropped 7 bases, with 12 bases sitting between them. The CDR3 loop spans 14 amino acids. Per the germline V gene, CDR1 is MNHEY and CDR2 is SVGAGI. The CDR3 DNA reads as TGTGCCAGCAGTTACACTAAAAGGGGCCAGCCCCAGCATTTT. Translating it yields CASSYTKRGQPQHF.

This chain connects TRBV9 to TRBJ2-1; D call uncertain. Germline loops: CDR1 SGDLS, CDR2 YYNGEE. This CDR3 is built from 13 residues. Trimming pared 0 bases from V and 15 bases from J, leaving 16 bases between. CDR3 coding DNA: TGTGCCAGCAGCGTAGCCCCGACTGCCCGGCCGTTCTTC. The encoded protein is CASSVAPTARPFF.

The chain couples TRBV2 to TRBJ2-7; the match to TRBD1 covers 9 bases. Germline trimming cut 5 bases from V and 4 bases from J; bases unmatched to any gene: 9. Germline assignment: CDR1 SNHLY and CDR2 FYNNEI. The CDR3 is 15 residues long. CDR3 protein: CASSPTGGAGYEQYF. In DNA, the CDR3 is TGTGCCAGCAGTCCCACAGGGGGCGCGGGTTACGAGCAGTACTTC.

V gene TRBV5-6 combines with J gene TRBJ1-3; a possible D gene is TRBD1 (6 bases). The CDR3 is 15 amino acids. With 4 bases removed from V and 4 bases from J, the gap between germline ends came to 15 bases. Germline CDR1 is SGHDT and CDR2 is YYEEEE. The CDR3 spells CASSPRRGLGNTIYF. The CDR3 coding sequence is TGTGCCAGCAGCCCGCGGCGGGGGCTCGGAAACACCATATATTTT. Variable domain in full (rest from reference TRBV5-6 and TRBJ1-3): DAGVTQSPTHLIKTRGQQVTLRCSPKSGHDTVSWYQQALGQGPQFIFQYYEEEERQRGNFPDRFSGHQFPNYSSELNVNALLLGDSALYLCASSPRRGLGNTIYFGEGSWLTVV.

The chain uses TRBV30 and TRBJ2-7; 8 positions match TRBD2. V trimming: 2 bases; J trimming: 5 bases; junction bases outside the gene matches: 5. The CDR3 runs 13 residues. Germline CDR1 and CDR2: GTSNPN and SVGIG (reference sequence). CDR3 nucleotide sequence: TGTGCCTGGAGTAGCGGGAGCCCTCACGAGCAGTACTTC. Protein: CAWSSGSPHEQYF.

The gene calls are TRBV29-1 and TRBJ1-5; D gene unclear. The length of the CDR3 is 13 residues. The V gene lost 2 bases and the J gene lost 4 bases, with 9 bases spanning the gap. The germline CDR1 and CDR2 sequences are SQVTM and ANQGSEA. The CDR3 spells CSVETQANQPQHF. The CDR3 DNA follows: TGCAGCGTTGAAACGCAGGCTAATCAGCCCCAGCATTTT. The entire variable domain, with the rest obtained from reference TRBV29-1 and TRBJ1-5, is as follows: SAVISQKPSRDICQRGTSLTIQCQVDSQVTMMFWYRQQPGQSLTLIATANQGSEATYESGFVIDKFPISRPNLTFSTLTVSNMSPEDSSIYLCSVETQANQPQHFGDGTRLSIL.

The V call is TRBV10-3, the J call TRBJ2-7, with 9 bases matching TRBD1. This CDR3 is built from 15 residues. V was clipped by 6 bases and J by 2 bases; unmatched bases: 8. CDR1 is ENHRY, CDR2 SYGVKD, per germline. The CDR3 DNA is TGTGCCATCAGCCGGGAAGGGACAGGGCCCTACGAGCAGTACTTC. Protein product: CAISREGTGPYEQYF.

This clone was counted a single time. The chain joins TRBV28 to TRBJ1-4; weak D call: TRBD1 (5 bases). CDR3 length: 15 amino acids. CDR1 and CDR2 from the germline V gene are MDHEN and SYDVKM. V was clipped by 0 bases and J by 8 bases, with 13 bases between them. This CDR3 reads CASSLWGGRREKLFF. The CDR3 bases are TGTGCCAGCAGTTTATGGGGGGGGAGAAGGGAAAAACTGTTTTTT.

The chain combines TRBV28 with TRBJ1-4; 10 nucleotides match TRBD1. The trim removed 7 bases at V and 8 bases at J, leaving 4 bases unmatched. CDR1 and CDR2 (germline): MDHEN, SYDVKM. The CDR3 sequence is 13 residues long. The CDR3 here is CASNGQGEEKLFF. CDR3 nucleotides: TGTGCCAGCAATGGACAGGGGGAGGAAAAACTGTTTTTT.

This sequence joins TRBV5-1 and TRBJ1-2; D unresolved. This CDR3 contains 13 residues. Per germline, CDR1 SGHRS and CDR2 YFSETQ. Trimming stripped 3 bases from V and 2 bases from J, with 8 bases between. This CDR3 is CASSSDINYGYTF. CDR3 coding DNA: TGCGCCAGCAGCTCTGACATAAACTATGGCTACACCTTC.

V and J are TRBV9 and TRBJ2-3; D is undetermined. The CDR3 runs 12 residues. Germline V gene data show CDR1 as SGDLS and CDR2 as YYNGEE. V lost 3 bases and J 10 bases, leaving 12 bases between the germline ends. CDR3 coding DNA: TGTGCCAGCAGCGCCGCCACGAGCCCGCAGTATTTT. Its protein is CASSAATSPQYF.

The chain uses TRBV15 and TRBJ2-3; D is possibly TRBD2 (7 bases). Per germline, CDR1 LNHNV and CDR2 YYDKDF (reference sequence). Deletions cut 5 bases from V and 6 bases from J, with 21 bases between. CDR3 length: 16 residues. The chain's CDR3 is CATSGGLAVGLDTQYF. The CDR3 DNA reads TGTGCCACCAGCGGGGGGCTAGCGGTAGGGTTGGATACGCAGTATTTT.

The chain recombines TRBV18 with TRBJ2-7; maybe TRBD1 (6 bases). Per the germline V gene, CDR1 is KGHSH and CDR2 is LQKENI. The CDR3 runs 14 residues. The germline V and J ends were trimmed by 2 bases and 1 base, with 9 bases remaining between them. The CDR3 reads CASSPLQGSYEQYF. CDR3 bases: TGTGCCAGCTCACCATTACAGGGTTCCTACGAGCAGTACTTC.

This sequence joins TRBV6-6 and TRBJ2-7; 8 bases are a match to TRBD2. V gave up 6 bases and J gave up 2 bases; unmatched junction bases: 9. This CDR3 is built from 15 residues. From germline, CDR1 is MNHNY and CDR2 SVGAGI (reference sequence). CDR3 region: CASSGGREDPYEQYF. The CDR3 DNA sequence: TGTGCCAGCAGCGGGGGGCGGGAGGACCCCTACGAGCAGTACTTC.

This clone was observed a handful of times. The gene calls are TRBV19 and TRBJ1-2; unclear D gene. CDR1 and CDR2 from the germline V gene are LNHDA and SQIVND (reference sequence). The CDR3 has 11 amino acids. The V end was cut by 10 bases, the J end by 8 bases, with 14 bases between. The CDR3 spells CATYGEGGYTF. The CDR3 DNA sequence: TGTGCCACCTATGGGGAGGGAGGCTACACCTTC.

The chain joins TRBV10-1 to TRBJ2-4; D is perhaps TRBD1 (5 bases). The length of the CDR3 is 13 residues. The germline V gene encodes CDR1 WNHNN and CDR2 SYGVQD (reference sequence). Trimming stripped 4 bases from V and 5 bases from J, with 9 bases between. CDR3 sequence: CASSGQGENIQYF. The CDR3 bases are TGCGCCAGCAGTGGTCAGGGCGAAAACATTCAGTACTTC.

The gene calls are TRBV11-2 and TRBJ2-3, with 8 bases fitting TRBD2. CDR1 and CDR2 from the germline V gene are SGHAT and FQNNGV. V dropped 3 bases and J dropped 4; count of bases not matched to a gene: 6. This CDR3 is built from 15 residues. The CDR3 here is CASSFGGRFADTQYF. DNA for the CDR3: TGTGCCAGCAGCTTCGGCGGGAGGTTCGCAGATACGCAGTATTTT.

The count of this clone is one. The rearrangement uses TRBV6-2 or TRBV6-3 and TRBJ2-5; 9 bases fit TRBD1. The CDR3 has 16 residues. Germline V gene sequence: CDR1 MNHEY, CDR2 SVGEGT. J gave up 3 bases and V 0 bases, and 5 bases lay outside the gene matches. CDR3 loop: CASSYSGTGFKETQYF. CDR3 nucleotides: TGTGCCAGCAGTTACTCAGGGACAGGGTTTAAAGAGACCCAGTACTTC.

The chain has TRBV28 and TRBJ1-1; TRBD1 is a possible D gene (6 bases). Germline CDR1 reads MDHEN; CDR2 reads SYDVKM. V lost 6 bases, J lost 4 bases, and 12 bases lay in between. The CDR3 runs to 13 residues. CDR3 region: CASSITGTTEAFF. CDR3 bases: TGTGCCAGCAGCATAACAGGGACCACTGAAGCTTTCTTT.

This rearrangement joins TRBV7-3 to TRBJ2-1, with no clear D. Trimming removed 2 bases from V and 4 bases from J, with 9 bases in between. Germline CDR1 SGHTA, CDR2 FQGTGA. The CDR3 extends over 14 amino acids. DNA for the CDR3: TGTGCCAGCAGCTTATCTCCAGGTTACAATGAGCAGTTCTTC. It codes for CASSLSPGYNEQFF.

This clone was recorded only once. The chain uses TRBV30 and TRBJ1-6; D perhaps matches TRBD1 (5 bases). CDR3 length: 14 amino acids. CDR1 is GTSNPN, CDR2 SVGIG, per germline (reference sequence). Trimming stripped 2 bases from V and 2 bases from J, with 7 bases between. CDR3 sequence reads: CAWSPGPYNSPLHF. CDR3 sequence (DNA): TGTGCCTGGAGTCCAGGGCCCTATAATTCACCCCTCCACTTT.

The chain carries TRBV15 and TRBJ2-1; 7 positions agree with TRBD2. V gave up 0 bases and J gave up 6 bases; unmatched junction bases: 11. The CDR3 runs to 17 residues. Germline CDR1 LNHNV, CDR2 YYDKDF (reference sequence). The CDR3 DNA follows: TGTGCCACCAGCAGAGATAGAAGGACTAGTTCTGGCAATGAGCAGTTCTTC. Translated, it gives CATSRDRRTSSGNEQFF.